This entry lists 10 T cell receptor beta chains sequenced from one sample in a study of T cell repertoires in cytomegalovirus infection. TCRdb reanalysed the reads using MiXCR and keeps one entry per CDR3 protein. Of approximately 990,000 distinct CDR3 sequences in the sample, roughly 31% were seen once. Antigens for these TCRs are unknown. Sample: cultured CD8+ T cells from PBMCs, taken from culture after CMV antigen stimulation. The receptors here all came from a human donor in good health (CMV status not recorded). Some clones in this sample may be carry-over from other donors' samples.

With regard to this clonotype: At one of its ends the junction is not consistent with the germline gene, which may arise from a read error. The CDR3 region has the DNA TGCGCCAGCAGCAAGGGAGTGGCCTCTAAGGAAAAACTGTTTTTT. It specifies CASSKGVASKEKLFF. This chain links TRBV5-1 with TRBJ1-4; D ambiguous. The CDR3 is 15 residues long. Germline CDR1 is SGHRS and CDR2 is YFSETQ. The entire variable domain, with the rest obtained from reference TRBV5-1 and TRBJ1-4, is as follows: KAGVTQTPRYLIKTRGQQVTLSCSPISGHRSVSWYQQTPGQGLQFLFEYFSETQRNKGNFPGRFSGRQFSNSRSEMNVSTLELGDSALYLCASSKGVASKEKLFFGSGTQLSVL.

This clonotype was picked up a small number of times. This CDR3 is CASSLTPGQGALPLHF. The CDR3 nucleotides are TGCGCCAGCAGCTTGACACCGGGACAGGGTGCTTTACCCCTCCACTTT. This chain links TRBV5-1 with TRBJ1-6; 9 positions match TRBD1. In germline, CDR1 is SGHRS, CDR2 YFSETQ. Trimming took 1 base from V and 12 from J; bases not matched to a gene: 11. The CDR3 is 16 amino acids.

J is TRBJ2-7 and V is TRBV28; D not certain. The germline CDR1 and CDR2 sequences are MDHEN and SYDVKM. The V end lost 2 bases, the J end lost 3 bases, and 8 bases lay between the germline ends. The CDR3 sequence is 13 residues long. The CDR3 loop is CASSLNLGYEQYV. CDR3 in DNA: TGTGCCAGCAGTTTAAACCTTGGCTACGAGCAGTACGTC.

V is TRBV27 and J is TRBJ1-6; a possible D gene is TRBD1 (5 bases). V lost 6 bases and J 6 bases, leaving 12 bases between the germline ends. Germline CDR1 reads MNHEY; CDR2 reads SMNVEV (reference sequence). The CDR3 has 14 amino acids. The CDR3 DNA sequence: TGTGCCAGCAGACTTGGACAAGCTAATTCACCCCTCCACTTT. Translation gives CASRLGQANSPLHF.

The chain recombines TRBV19 with TRBJ1-4, with D tentatively TRBD1 (5 bases). The CDR3 length is 15 residues. Deletions cut 4 bases from V and 5 bases from J, with 14 bases between. CDR1 and CDR2 (germline): LNHDA, SQIVND (reference sequence). The CDR3 sequence: CASSTTTDLNEKLFF. The CDR3 nucleotides are TGTGCCAGTAGTACAACGACAGACCTCAATGAAAAACTGTTTTTT. Filled out from reference TRBV19 and TRBJ1-4, the complete variable domain reads DGGITQSPKYLFRKEGQNVTLSCEQNLNHDAMYWYRQDPGQGLRLIYYSQIVNDFQKGDIAEGYSVSREKKESFPLTVTSAQKNPTAFYLCASSTTTDLNEKLFFGSGTQLSVL.

V is TRBV24-1 and J is TRBJ2-1; TRBD2 aligns across 10 bases. Germline V gives CDR1 KGHDR, CDR2 SFDVKD. CDR3 length: 15 amino acids. The V segment lost 7 bases and the J segment 4 bases; nucleotides outside the gene matches: 6. CDR3 sequence: CATSPSGGSYNEQFF. The CDR3 nucleotides read TGTGCCACCAGCCCTAGCGGGGGCTCTTACAATGAGCAGTTCTTC.

This clonotype occurred many times. The gene calls are TRBV7-9 and TRBJ2-3, with a tentative D call TRBD2 (6 bases). The CDR3 spans 16 residues. Trimming took off 5 bases at V and 0 bases at J, with 15 bases between the two ends. CDR1 SEHNR and CDR2 FQNEAQ come from the germline V gene (reference sequence). The CDR3 DNA is TGTGCCAGCAGCCCGGGGGACGGGACTAGCACAGATACGCAGTATTTT. Protein sequence: CASSPGDGTSTDTQYF.

The table lists this clonotype with a few counts. The V gene is TRBV12-3 or TRBV12-4, the J gene TRBJ1-5, with D maybe TRBD1 (5 bases). V was shortened by 5 bases and J by 6 bases, with 20 bases between the two germline ends. This CDR3 has 16 amino acids. The CDR3 protein is CASSTERQGGFQPQHF. The CDR3 DNA is TGTGCCAGCAGTACTGAGAGGCAGGGAGGTTTTCAGCCCCAGCATTTT.

This chain connects TRBV6-6 to TRBJ1-1; 9 nucleotides align to TRBD1. There are 17 residues in the CDR3. Germline V gene data show CDR1 as MNHNY and CDR2 as SVGAGI (reference sequence). Trimming cost V 2 bases and J 5 bases; bases outside gene matches: 12. CDR3 sequence reads: CASSYPARTGEATEAFF. DNA for the CDR3: TGTGCCAGCAGTTACCCAGCGCGGACAGGGGAGGCGACTGAAGCTTTCTTT.

The sample holds a few counts of this clonotype. This chain links TRBV7-3 with TRBJ2-2, with a tentative D call TRBD1 (5 bases). Trimming removed 10 bases at V and 8 bases at J, with 20 bases between. This CDR3 has 14 residues. Germline V gene data show CDR1 as SGHTA and CDR2 as FQGTGA. As DNA, the CDR3 is TGTGCCACTTTCATCCAGGGAAGGGCTGGGGAGCTGTTTTTT. It translates to CATFIQGRAGELFF.